Given below is one T cell receptor (beta chain) in context. Its antigen is still unknown. The CDR3 spans 16 residues. V lost 3 bases and J 6 bases, leaving 21 bases between the germline ends. Germline V gene data show CDR1 as MNHEY and CDR2 as SMNVEV (reference sequence). Donation came from healthy HIV-negative adults that had no recent acute infections or vaccinations. Into CD45RA+ naive and CD45RA-negative memory subsets, the CD4+ cells were split. The sample is drawn from a study of shared clonotypes between healthy human individuals. General study findings and limits: Around 5.3% of naive CD4 clonotypes were shared across a few donors.

Data came from immunoSEQ multiplex PCR; TCRdb stores just in-frame clones and leaves some out. This table holds more than 2,000,000 clones, 85% to 95% found once. This chain uses TRBV27 with TRBJ2-7; D perhaps matches TRBD1 (5 bases). Sequencing was performed on naive CD4+ T cells sorted from blood. The subset: CD45RA+ positively selected. This clonotype was obtained from a man between 18 and 29 years old in good health. In nucleotides, the CDR3 is TGTGCCAGCAGTTTCGGGCAGGGTAGGGAAGTATTCGAGCAGTACTTC. Protein: CASSFGQGREVFEQYF.